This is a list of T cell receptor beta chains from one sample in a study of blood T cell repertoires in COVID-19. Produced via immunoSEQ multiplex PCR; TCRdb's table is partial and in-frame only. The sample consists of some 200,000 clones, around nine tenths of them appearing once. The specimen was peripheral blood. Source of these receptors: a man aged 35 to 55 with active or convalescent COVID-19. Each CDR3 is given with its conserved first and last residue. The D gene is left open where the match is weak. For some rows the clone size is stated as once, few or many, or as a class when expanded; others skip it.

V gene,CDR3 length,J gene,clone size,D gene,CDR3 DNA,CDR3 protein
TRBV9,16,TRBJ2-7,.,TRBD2,TGTGCCAGCAGCGTCGCCGGCGGGGGGATTCCCTACGAGCAGTACTTC,CASSVAGGGIPYEQYF
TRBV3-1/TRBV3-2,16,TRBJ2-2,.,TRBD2,TGTGCCAGCAGCCGACTAGCGGGGGGCAACACCGGGGAGCTGTTTTTT,CASSRLAGGNTGELFF
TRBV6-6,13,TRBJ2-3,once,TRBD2,TGTGCCACGACTAGCGGGGGATCAGATACGCAGTATTTT,CATTSGGSDTQYF
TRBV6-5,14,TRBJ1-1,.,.,TGTGCCAGCAGTACGCCGCGATTTGGGCAGGAAGCTTTCTTT,CASSTPRFGQEAFF
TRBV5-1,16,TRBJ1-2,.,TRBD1,TGCGCCAGCAGCTTGGCTCCGGGACAGGCTAACTATGGCTACACCTTC,CASSLAPGQANYGYTF
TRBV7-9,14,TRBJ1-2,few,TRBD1,TGTGCCAGCAGCTTAGCGGGGACAGGCAATGGCTACACCTTC,CASSLAGTGNGYTF
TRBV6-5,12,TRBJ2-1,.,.,TGTGCCAGCAGTCCCCACGGGGGAGAGCAGTTCTTC,CASSPHGGEQFF
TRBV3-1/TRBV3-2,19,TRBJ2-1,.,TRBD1,TGTGCCAGCAGCCCCATTTGGAAACAGGGGCCCCTTTGGTACAATGAGCAGTTCTTC,CASSPIWKQGPLWYNEQFF
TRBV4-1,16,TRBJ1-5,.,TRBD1,TGCGCCAGCAGCCAAGTAGGCAGGGGGCTTAGTCAGCCCCAGCATTTT,CASSQVGRGLSQPQHF
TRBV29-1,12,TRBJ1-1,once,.,TGCAGCGCCGTCAGGGTGAACACTGAAGCTTTCTTT,CSAVRVNTEAFF
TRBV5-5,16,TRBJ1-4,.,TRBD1,TGTGCCAGCAGCAACCGGGACAGTCGATTTAATGAAAAACTGTTTTTT,CASSNRDSRFNEKLFF
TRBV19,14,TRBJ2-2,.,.,TGTGCCAGTAGTATTGAAACAAACACCGGGGAGCTGTTTTTT,CASSIETNTGELFF
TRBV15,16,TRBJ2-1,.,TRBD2,TGTGCCACCAGCAGATCCGAAGACCCAAGCGGGGGCCACCAGTTCTTC,CATSRSEDPSGGHQFF
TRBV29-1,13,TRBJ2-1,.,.,TGCAGCGTTAGACAGTACTCCTACAATGAGCAGTTCTTC,CSVRQYSYNEQFF
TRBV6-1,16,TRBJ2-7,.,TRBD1,TGTGCCAGCAGTGAATTCCTTGGGACAGGTACCTACGAGCAGTACTTC,CASSEFLGTGTYEQYF
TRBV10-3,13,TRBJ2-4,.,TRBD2,TGTGCCACCCTAGCGGGGGAAGGAGACATTCAGTACTTC,CATLAGEGDIQYF
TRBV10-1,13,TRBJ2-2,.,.,TGCGCCACGCAGGGTTGGGGCACCGGGGAGCTGTTTTTT,CATQGWGTGELFF
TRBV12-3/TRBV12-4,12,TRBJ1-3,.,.,TGTGCCAGCAGATCAAGCGGAAACACCATATATTTT,CASRSSGNTIYF
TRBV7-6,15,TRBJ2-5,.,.,TGTGCCAGCAGCTTAGAGCGGGTACCGGCGGAGACCCAGTACTTC,CASSLERVPAETQYF
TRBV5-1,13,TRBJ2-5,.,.,TGCGCCAGCAGCTTGGCCCAGGGGGAGACCCAGTACTTC,CASSLAQGETQYF
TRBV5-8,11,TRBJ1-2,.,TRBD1,TGTGCCAGCAGCCTGACAGGGGGCTACACCTTC,CASSLTGGYTF
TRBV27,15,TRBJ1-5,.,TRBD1,TGTGCCAGCAGTTTGTGGGGACAGGGGCATCAGCCCCAGCATTTT,CASSLWGQGHQPQHF
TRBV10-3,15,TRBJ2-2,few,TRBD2,TGTGCCATCAGTGGATCTGGGGGGGACACCGGGGAGCTGTTTTTT,CAISGSGGDTGELFF
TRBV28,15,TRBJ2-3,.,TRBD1,TGTGCCAGCATGTTAGGGGGCGCATCAGGAGATACGCAGTATTTT,CASMLGGASGDTQYF
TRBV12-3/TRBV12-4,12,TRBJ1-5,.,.,TGTGCCAGCAGTTATCTCCGGGACTTACAGCATTTT,CASSYLRDLQHF
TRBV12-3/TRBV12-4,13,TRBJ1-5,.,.,TGTGCCAGCAGTTTATCGGGGGATCAGCCCCAGCATTTT,CASSLSGDQPQHF
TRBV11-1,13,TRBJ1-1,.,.,TGTGCCAGCAGCTTTTTACGGGAGCCAAAAGCTTTCTTT,CASSFLREPKAFF
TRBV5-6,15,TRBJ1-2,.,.,TGTGCCAGCAGCCTTACGGACAATAGGGTCTATGGCTACACCTTC,CASSLTDNRVYGYTF
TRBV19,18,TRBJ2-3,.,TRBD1,TGTGCCAGTAGTATAGATCTATGGGACAGGACTAGCACAGATACGCAGTATTTT,CASSIDLWDRTSTDTQYF
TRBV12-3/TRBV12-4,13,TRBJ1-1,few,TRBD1,TGTGCCAGCTGTCGGGACAGGGCCACTGAAGCTTTCTTT,CASCRDRATEAFF
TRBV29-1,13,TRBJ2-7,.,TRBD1,TGCAGCGTCATCCGGGACAGCTCCTACGAGCAGTACTTC,CSVIRDSSYEQYF
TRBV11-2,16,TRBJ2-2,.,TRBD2,TGTGCCAGCAGCACCTTTAGCGGGGCGAACACCGGGGAGCTGTTTTTT,CASSTFSGANTGELFF
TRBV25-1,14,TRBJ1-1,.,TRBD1,TGTGCCAGCAGTACAGGGGGCGTCTTGGCTGAAGCTTTCTTT,CASSTGGVLAEAFF
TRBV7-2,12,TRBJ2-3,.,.,TGTGCCAGCAGACTAGTTGCAGATACGCAGTATTTT,CASRLVADTQYF
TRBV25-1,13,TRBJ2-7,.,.,TGTGCCAGCAGTGAGGCAGGTCCCTACGAGCAGTACTTC,CASSEAGPYEQYF